This T cell receptor (beta chain) was captured in a study of graft-versus-host responses after intestinal transplantation. For the study at large: The study gave all recipients anti-thymocyte globulin induction, then tacrolimus and steroids for roughly 3 years.

General study results and limits: Early after transplant, HvG clones declined as circulating GvH clones peaked. GvH clones were found in recipient marrow; some appeared first in ileum or blood.

Germline V CDR1 and CDR2: LNHNV, YYDKDF (reference sequence). This CDR3 is 17 amino acids long. V was pared by 6 bases and J by 0 bases, with 19 bases between. Regarding this clone: The antigen is not known.

The repertoire was sequenced with immunoSEQ multiplex PCR; TCRdb's copy has only in-frame clones and lacks some. The sample lists about 120,000 clones, roughly 93% occurring once. The receptor comes from a human donor who received an intestinal transplant. The chain couples TRBV15 to TRBJ2-3; no clear D gene. Sequences were derived from unstimulated CD8+ T cells sorted from spleen or lymph node cells, sampled before intestinal transplant. CDR3 sequence: CATSSPDLTGSTDTQYF. The CDR3 DNA follows: TGTGCCACCAGTTCTCCGGACCTCACCGGGAGCACAGATACGCAGTATTTT.